These 14 T cell receptor beta chains originate from one sample sequenced in a study of control samples from healthy donors and cancer patients. Assay used: immunoSEQ multiplex PCR; TCRdb lists only in-frame clones, some missing. The data show roughly 100,000 clones, with approximately 90% seen just once and more than 7% held by the top ten. Material: blood. These receptors originate from a man aged 25-45 years in good health.

This chain joins TRBV28 and TRBJ1-5; no clear D. The V end was cut by 6 bases, the J end by 1 base, with 4 bases between. CDR1 and CDR2 (germline): MDHEN, SYDVKM. The CDR3 length is 12 residues. CDR3 sequence (DNA): TGTGCCAGCAGGATAAGCAATCAGCCCCAGCATTTT. Translated, it gives CASRISNQPQHF.

The chain couples TRBV15 to TRBJ2-7; 10 nucleotides agree with TRBD2. Germline CDR1 reads LNHNV; CDR2 reads YYDKDF (reference sequence). This CDR3 is built from 14 residues. V lost 3 bases, J lost 6 bases, and 5 bases stayed unmatched. CDR3 residues: CATSSLAGESEQYF. DNA for the CDR3: TGTGCCACCAGCAGTCTAGCGGGAGAGTCCGAGCAGTACTTC.

The rearrangement joins TRBV7-3 to TRBJ2-1; perhaps TRBD1 as D (5 bases). There are 13 residues in the CDR3. V lost 1 base, J lost 9 bases, and 10 bases lay in between. The germline V gene encodes CDR1 SGHTA and CDR2 FQGTGA. The CDR3 DNA is TGTGCCAGCAGCTTAAGCCAAGGGGTTGAGCAGTTCTTC. Translating it yields CASSLSQGVEQFF.

The chain uses TRBV5-5 and TRBJ2-1; TRBD1 might be the D (5 bases). This CDR3 region has 14 residues. Between the trimmed V and J ends, which lost 4 bases and 12 bases, there was a span of 20 bases. Germline V CDR1 and CDR2: SGHKS, YYEKEE (reference sequence). CDR3 nucleotide sequence: TGTGCCAGCAGCCGCACCCTAACAGGCCATATGCAGTTCTTC. Protein sequence: CASSRTLTGHMQFF.

V usage is TRBV3-1 (or the pseudogene TRBV3-2) and J usage is TRBJ2-3, with D possibly matching TRBD2 (5 bases). Germline CDR1 reads LGHDT; CDR2 reads YNNKEL (reference sequence). This CDR3 has 12 residues. Deletions cut 0 bases from V and 8 bases from J, with 6 bases between. The CDR3 protein is CASSQDAGTQYF. The DNA for the CDR3 is TGTGCCAGCAGCCAAGATGCGGGTACGCAGTATTTT.

This sequence joins TRBV24-1 and TRBJ1-2; maybe TRBD1 (5 bases). The CDR3 is made up of 14 amino acids. Trimming took off 0 bases at V and 7 bases at J, with 11 bases between the two ends. Germline lookup yields CDR1 KGHDR and CDR2 SFDVKD. CDR3 residues: CATSDLDSIIGYTF. CDR3 nucleotides: TGTGCCACCAGTGATTTGGACAGCATTATTGGCTACACCTTC.

The chain recombines TRBV6-5 with TRBJ1-5; the D is unclear. Trimming removed 6 bases from V and 6 bases from J, with 12 bases in between. The CDR3 is made up of 13 amino acids. Germline lookup yields CDR1 MNHEY and CDR2 SVGAGI. The CDR3 reads CASSPMGIQPQHF. CDR3 bases: TGTGCCAGCAGCCCAATGGGGATTCAGCCCCAGCATTTT.

The rearrangement links TRBV4-1 to TRBJ2-7; maybe TRBD2 (5 bases). The V gene's germline CDR1 is MGHRA and CDR2 YSYEKL. The CDR3 runs 13 residues. The V end lost 4 bases, the J end lost 5 bases, and 12 bases lay between the germline ends. CDR3 sequence reads: CASSPPRGHEQYV. CDR3 coding DNA: TGCGCCAGCAGCCCCCCCCGAGGGCACGAGCAGTACGTC.

This sequence joins TRBV10-3 and TRBJ2-5; D perhaps matches TRBD1 (6 bases). CDR1 and CDR2 (germline): ENHRY, SYGVKD. V shed 2 bases and J shed 2 bases, with 18 bases lying between them. This CDR3 is built from 17 residues. The DNA for the CDR3 is TGTGCCATCAGTGAGGACCCCTTAAGGGGGTGGCAAGAGACCCAGTACTTC. Protein: CAISEDPLRGWQETQYF.

Here the CDR3 DNA reads TGTGCCAGCAGCTTAGGGGGAGCAGGGAAGAACGATGGCTACACCTTC. Translated, it gives CASSLGGAGKNDGYTF. V usage is TRBV7-9 and J usage is TRBJ1-2; maybe TRBD1 (5 bases). CDR1 and CDR2 from the germline V gene are SEHNR and FQNEAQ (reference sequence). V was clipped by 1 base and J by 6 bases, with 18 bases between them. This CDR3 is 16 amino acids long.

The CDR3 loop reads CSASDRGQSNQPQHF. DNA for the CDR3: TGCAGTGCGAGTGACAGGGGGCAAAGCAATCAGCCCCAGCATTTT. The V call is TRBV20-1, the J call TRBJ1-5, with TRBD1 identical over 10 bases. Germline V CDR1 and CDR2: DFQATT, SNEGSKA (reference sequence). After removal of 6 bases from V and 1 base from J, the junction contained 6 bases not matched to a gene. The CDR3 consists of 15 residues.

The chain joins TRBV7-2 to TRBJ1-1; D is ambiguous. This CDR3 is built from 15 residues. CDR1 SGHTA and CDR2 FQGNSA come from the germline V gene. Trimming stripped 3 bases from V and 10 bases from J, with 21 bases between. In nucleotides, the CDR3 is TGTGCCAGCAGCTTGTCGATTCTCTTCCCGGAGGTAGCTTTCTTT. Translation: CASSLSILFPEVAFF.

V and J are TRBV7-3 and TRBJ2-3; 9 bases align to TRBD2. Per germline, CDR1 SGHTA and CDR2 FQGTGA. Trimming removed 6 bases from V and 4 bases from J; junction bases left unmatched: 5. This CDR3 comprises 14 residues. DNA for the CDR3: TGTGCCAGCAGTGCGGGACTAGCTTCAGATACGCAGTATTTT. It encodes CASSAGLASDTQYF.

V and J are TRBV9 and TRBJ2-1; possible D gene TRBD1, 5 bases. V was trimmed by 4 bases and J by 7 bases, leaving 6 bases between them. CDR1 and CDR2 from the germline V gene are SGDLS and YYNGEE. The CDR3 loop spans 11 amino acids. CDR3 region: CASSRGNEQFF. As DNA, the CDR3 is TGTGCCAGCAGCAGGGGTAATGAGCAGTTCTTC.